Sequencing of this T cell receptor (beta chain) was carried out in a study of cytomegalovirus exposure and HLA in healthy donors. Findings of the study overall: In a later analysis, common viral pathogens appeared linked to several of the most significant clusters.

A remark on this clone: Its matching antigen is unknown.

This CDR3 comprises 18 residues. With 5 bases clipped from V and 8 bases from J, the junction kept 20 bases outside the gene matches. CDR1 and CDR2 (germline): LNHDA, SQIVND (reference sequence). Amplification used 60 Vbeta primers and 13 Jbeta primers. The data were produced by immunoSEQ multiplex PCR, yet TCRdb's version contains in-frame clones alone and is incomplete. This sample has about 190,000 clones, with over 70% found just once. The J gene is TRBJ2-4, the V gene TRBV19, with 8 nucleotides matching TRBD2. Input material: PBMCs. The receptor comes from a boy between 2 and 15 years old in good health and CMV-seronegative. DNA of the CDR3: TGTGCCAGTAGTCCCCCCAGGGAGAGGACGGGGGGGCGGGACATTCAGTACTTC. Residues: CASSPPRERTGGRDIQYF.